A single sample is the source of the 18 T cell receptor beta chains below, sequenced in a study of Graves' ophthalmopathy and Graves' hyperthyroidism. Amplification of the TCR beta CDR3 regions used RNA transcripts (as template). Second-round multiplex PCR came after a first-round RT-PCR that employed HTBI primers. TCRdb ran MiXCR on the multiplex PCR reads and lists one entry per CDR3 protein. The table lists approximately 640,000 distinct CDR3 sequences, over 40% of them singletons, with more than 3% in the top ten. The sample consisted of peripheral blood. Receptors originate from an adult man with Graves' ophthalmopathy.

To note about this clonotype: This may stem from a read error, because a much larger clone lies one nucleotide away. The chain combines TRBV7-9 with TRBJ2-7; D may be TRBD1 or TRBD2 (5 bases each). Germline V gives CDR1 SEHNR, CDR2 FQNEAQ (reference sequence). Trimming took 3 bases from V and 9 from J, leaving 18 bases between them. The CDR3 extends over 14 amino acids. CDR3 coding DNA: TGTGCCAGCAGCTTGGTGGTGACGGGGCCGCTGCAGTACTTC. The encoded protein is CASSLVVTGPLQYF. Combining the CDR3 with reference TRBV7-9 and TRBJ2-7 gives the whole variable domain DTGVSQNPRHKITKRGQNVTFRCDPISEHNRLYWYRQTLGQGPEFLTYFQNEAQLEKSRLLSDRFSAERPKGSFSTLEIQRTEQGDSAMYLCASSLVVTGPLQYFGPGTRLTVT.

This clonotype occurred many times. This chain joins TRBV27 and TRBJ1-1; D not certain. Germline-derived CDR1 and CDR2 are MNHEY and SMNVEV (reference sequence). Trimming cost V 6 bases and J 5 bases, with 13 bases left between them. This CDR3 has 13 residues. The CDR3 here is CASREGVGTEAFF. The CDR3 DNA sequence: TGTGCCAGCAGAGAGGGCGTCGGGACTGAAGCTTTCTTT.

This clonotype appeared a few times. The V and J genes are TRBV27 and TRBJ1-1; D remains ambiguous. Looked up from germline, CDR1 is MNHEY and CDR2 is SMNVEV (reference sequence). Trimming removed 8 bases at V and 0 bases at J, with 13 bases between. This CDR3 region has 14 residues. CDR3 DNA: TGTGCCAGCGGCCTGACACGCATGAACACTGAAGCTTTCTTT. This gives the protein CASGLTRMNTEAFF.

This clonotype was picked up a small number of times. V gene TRBV20-1 combines with J gene TRBJ2-7; D is unresolved. Germline assignment: CDR1 DFQATT and CDR2 SNEGSKA (reference sequence). This CDR3 contains 12 residues. V lost 6 bases and J 2 bases, leaving 11 bases between the germline ends. The CDR3: CSAPGPTYEQYF. The CDR3 DNA reads TGCAGTGCCCCGGGCCCAACCTACGAGCAGTACTTC.

This clonotype was recorded once. This chain joins TRBV24-1 and TRBJ1-4; no clear D gene. Germline V gene sequence: CDR1 KGHDR, CDR2 SFDVKD. Trimming cost V 3 bases and J 11 bases, with 15 bases left between them. This CDR3 contains 14 residues. CDR3 nucleotides: TGTGCCACCAGTGATCCCCGGCGGGCCGACAAACTGTTTTTT. Translated, it gives CATSDPRRADKLFF.

This clonotype was seen a few times. J is TRBJ2-7 and V is TRBV13; D gene ambiguous. Looked up from germline, CDR1 is PRHDT and CDR2 is FYEKMQ (reference sequence). Trimming removed 5 bases at V and 4 bases at J, with 18 bases between. The CDR3 consists of 15 residues. The CDR3 DNA reads TGTGCCAGCAGCCCCTACCGGGCTGGGAAGTACGAGCAGTACTTC. This gives the protein CASSPYRAGKYEQYF.

This clonotype was observed at least ten times. This sequence joins TRBV5-8 and TRBJ1-6, with a tentative D call TRBD1 (5 bases). The CDR3 extends over 14 amino acids. The V end was cut by 0 bases, the J end by 12 bases, with 13 bases between. The germline V gene has CDR1 SGHTS and CDR2 YDEGEE. CDR3 in DNA: TGTGCCAGCAGCTTGGGGGGCCTAGGTGGACCCCTCCACTTT. Translating gives CASSLGGLGGPLHF.

This clonotype has ten or more counts. The chain recombines TRBV10-3 with TRBJ2-7; D not certain. This CDR3 is 16 amino acids long. Trimming took 2 bases from V and 3 from J, leaving 17 bases between them. Germline-derived CDR1 and CDR2 are ENHRY and SYGVKD. Here the CDR3 DNA reads TGTGCCATCAGTGAGGAATCTCAAAGTAGCATCTACGAGCAGTACTTC. Protein: CAISEESQSSIYEQYF.

This clonotype has a count of ten or more. V gene TRBV11-2 combines with J gene TRBJ1-6; no clear D. Trimming removed 2 bases at V and 1 base at J, with 9 bases between. The CDR3 is 16 amino acids. CDR1 and CDR2 (germline): SGHAT, FQNNGV. The CDR3 sequence is CASSLTDESYNSPLHF. CDR3 sequence (DNA): TGTGCCAGCAGCTTAACGGATGAATCCTATAATTCACCCCTCCACTTT.

In the case of this clonotype: A read error may be the cause here, since a much bigger clone is one base away. It is likely a read error, because the conserved phenylalanine at the end of the CDR3 is missing. V and J are TRBV7-9 and TRBJ1-2; no firm D call. V shed 3 bases and J shed 4 bases, with 12 bases lying between them. Germline V gene data show CDR1 as SEHNR and CDR2 as FQNEAQ (reference sequence). This CDR3 region has 14 residues. CDR3 coding DNA: TGTGCCAGCAGCTTGCGAAGACCGAGCTATGGCTACACCCTC. This encodes CASSLRRPSYGYTL.

This clonotype was seen at least ten times. This chain links TRBV6-1 with TRBJ2-5; the match to TRBD2 covers 10 bases. V lost 7 bases to trimming and J lost 10 bases; unmatched junction nucleotides: 15. Per the germline V gene, CDR1 is MNHNS and CDR2 is SASEGT. This CDR3 has 15 residues. This CDR3 is CASTGMGLAKGGQYF. CDR3 sequence (DNA): TGTGCCAGCACCGGGATGGGACTAGCGAAGGGAGGCCAGTACTTC.

Ten or more counts support this clonotype. The V and J genes are TRBV19 and TRBJ1-6; 9 bases align to TRBD1. After removal of 8 bases from V and 3 bases from J, the junction contained 8 bases not matched to a gene. The CDR3 runs to 16 residues. Germline CDR1 and CDR2: LNHDA and SQIVND (reference sequence). CDR3: CASSPGTGNYNSPLHF. The CDR3 DNA sequence: TGTGCCAGTTCTCCCGGGACAGGGAACTATAATTCACCCCTCCACTTT.

The chain links TRBV7-2 to TRBJ2-5; 7 bases agree with TRBD2. The CDR3 is 17 residues long. Per the germline V gene, CDR1 is SGHTA and CDR2 is FQGNSA. The V gene end was trimmed by 4 bases and the J gene end by 1 base; junction bases not matched to a gene: 12. The CDR3 protein is CASSWRVGEGFQETQYF. DNA for the CDR3: TGTGCCAGCAGCTGGAGAGTGGGGGAGGGCTTCCAAGAGACCCAGTACTTC.

The V gene is TRBV7-2, the J gene TRBJ2-5; D is perhaps TRBD2 (5 bases). Trimming stripped 5 bases from V and 5 bases from J, with 15 bases between. Germline-derived CDR1 and CDR2 are SGHTA and FQGNSA. The length of the CDR3 is 14 residues. The CDR3 loop reads CASSRTGMGETQYF. The CDR3 region has the DNA TGTGCCAGCAGCCGGACGGGGATGGGGGAGACCCAGTACTTC.

In its sample, this clonotype was seen many times. The chain joins TRBV12-3 or TRBV12-4 to TRBJ2-5; 7 bases are a match to TRBD2. Germline trimming cut 3 bases from V and 4 bases from J; bases unmatched to any gene: 5. The CDR3 runs to 14 residues. This CDR3 reads CASSLAGVGETQYF. CDR3 nucleotide sequence: TGTGCCAGCAGTTTGGCGGGAGTCGGAGAGACCCAGTACTTC.

This clonotype was detected many times. The chain links TRBV2 to TRBJ2-5; D is perhaps TRBD1 (6 bases). Trimming pared 6 bases from V and 4 bases from J, leaving 15 bases between. Germline assignment: CDR1 SNHLY and CDR2 FYNNEI. This CDR3 has 14 amino acids. CDR3: CASRGTKGGETQYF. The DNA of the CDR3 is TGTGCCAGCAGAGGGACAAAAGGCGGAGAGACCCAGTACTTC.

The chain couples TRBV29-1 to TRBJ1-2; 8 bases align to TRBD1. The germline gives CDR1 SQVTM, CDR2 ANQGSEA. J lost 5 bases, V lost 6 bases, and 5 bases had no gene match. The CDR3 runs to 12 residues. CDR3 in DNA: TGCAGCGTGGCAGGGGGCTCGTATGGCTACACCTTC. As protein: CSVAGGSYGYTF.

This chain joins TRBV20-1 and TRBJ2-3; the D is unclear. Germline V lookup: CDR1 DFQATT, CDR2 SNEGSKA (reference sequence). V was cut by 1 base and J by 0 bases, with 5 bases left in between. CDR3 length: 13 residues. As DNA, the CDR3 is TGCAGTGCTAGAGTCCCCAGCACAGATACGCAGTATTTT. It specifies CSARVPSTDTQYF.